Listed here is a single TCR beta chain. This entry comes from a study of blood T cell repertoires in COVID-19. Study information: The United States, Italy and Spain provided the acute and convalescent COVID-19 samples. PBMCs, B-cell-depleted T cells, or T cells were the source of the cDNA or gDNA that made up the material.

The CDR3 sequence is 13 residues long. The V gene lost 5 bases and the J gene lost 4 bases, with 9 bases spanning the gap. How the authors handled the data: Scientists estimated how many nucleated cells there were by amplifying reference gene primers. Sequencing used immunoSEQ multiplex PCR; TCRdb keeps in-frame clones, though not all of them. Clone size and V and J calls were adopted from that table, with D and trimming inferred from the DNA. The repertoire holds 54,000 or so clones, with about 84% as singletons. The source is a woman older than 75 with acute or convalescent COVID-19. Sequences were obtained from peripheral blood. The chain carries TRBV5-3 and TRBJ1-4; D is unresolved. TRBV5-3 carries the ORF label, with uncertain function. In DNA, the CDR3 is TGTGCCAGAAGAGTAGCCTATAATGAAAAACTGTTTTTT. It codes for CARRVAYNEKLFF.